This T cell receptor beta chain was captured by sequencing in a study of shared clonotypes between healthy human individuals (TCRdb year 2020). For the study in its entirety: A few men and a couple of women, aged 18 to 49 years, made up the cohort. For each donor, CD4 naive and CD4 memory were each given three plates, CD8 naive was given two plates, and CD8 memory was given one plate. Blood TCR repertoires of five healthy adults were deeply sequenced to estimate repertoire size and the extent of clonotype sharing between individuals. Libraries were prepared and TCR repertoires were sequenced by different laboratories using diverse techniques, in order to increase sequencing depth and limit assay-specific biases. Each donor's leukapheresis produced roughly between roughly 0.85 and 9 billion PBMCs. What the authors observed across the whole study: Clonotypes shared by all four sorted-subset donors showed higher generation probabilities than non-shared clonotypes. Based on pairwise subsampling, the degree of clonotype sharing among donors was expected to be affected by sequencing depth. Estimated clonotype richness was generally larger for naive than for memory subsets. Because the study included only a small number of donors, the genetic and exposure-history diversity represented was limited. Rarefaction of sorted-subset datasets indicated incomplete sequencing despite the large sequencing depth. Sampling was limited to blood, and TCR repertoires in tissue likely differ from TCR repertoires in blood. When a handful of donors were compared, the shared fraction of clonotypes was about 5.4% for naive CD4, around 3.6% for naive CD8, roughly 2.5% for memory CD4, and 0.3% to 0.5% for memory CD8.

About this clone: The antigen it binds to is not known. Base qualities are not provided; no much larger clone lies one nucleotide away.

Using the deep immunoSEQ assay, multiplex PCR amplified TCR CDR3 regions from genomic DNA. Extracted genomic DNA from each cell subset was distributed evenly across all wells of several immunoSEQ 96-well plates, and each plate was treated as a replicate. For sorted subsets, each replicate PCR was loaded with 200 ng genomic DNA, equivalent to about 33,000 T cell genomes. Purified libraries were measured with a Qubit 3.0 fluorometer, size-checked on a Bioanalyzer 2100, and measured again with the KAPA Library Quantification kit. Every immunoSEQ 96-well plate was sequenced on a separate single-read 150-cycle Illumina NextSeq 550 flow cell. The study's own analysis went as follows. Because only junctional sequences without quality scores were contained in the immunoSEQ output, filtering matching that applied to full-length reads could not be performed. To assign V/J genes and CDR3, sequences were annotated against IMGT germline references using PyIR, a Python wrapper for IgBLAST v1.9. Any read was removed if the V/J assignment was weak (E-value above 1e-6), the CDR3 was missing, or the read contained stop codons, out-of-frame junctions, or ambiguous translated residues. A V3J clonotype was defined by an identical inferred V gene, J gene, and CDR3 amino acid sequence. To compute the percentage overlap between repertoires, the number of shared unique clonotypes was divided by the size of the smaller repertoire. Repertoire richness was assessed with RTK rarefaction, the Chao1 estimator, and Recon v2.1 estimates of unobserved clonotypes. OLGA was used to compute generation probabilities for all TCRbeta clonotypes that the gDNA method yielded from a handful of donors. TCRdb mirrors the immuneACCESS table, restricted to in-frame sequences. Some clones are absent from its copies; in checked studies, under half trace to an unresolved V gene, and the reason for the others is unknown. The V and J calls and clone size were taken over from that table, and D and trimming were inferred from the DNA. The sample includes fewer than 700,000 clones, with roughly 96% observed a single time. The ten largest account for approximately 0.11% of the sample.

CD8 naive samples consisted of CD45RO-negative cells that were positively selected for CCR7, yielding a CD45RA+CCR7+ population without TemRA cells. Healthy HIV-negative adults with no recently reported acute infections or vaccinations were included as donors. Every donor was a Caucasian adult residing in Nashville, Tennessee, USA. After blood collection by leukapheresis, PBMCs were isolated using Ficoll-Histopaque density gradient centrifugation and then cryopreserved in the vapor phase of liquid nitrogen. Purity and quantity of every magnetically sorted T cell population were checked by analytical flow cytometry. Each sorted fraction had its genomic DNA isolated and then quantified by UV absorbance on a Nanodrop 2000c. V is clipped by 3 bases and J by 4 bases, and the sequence between their germline boundaries is 16 bases long. In the germline V gene (reference sequence), CDR1 corresponds to SGHNT and CDR2 to YYREEE. From the cysteine up to the phenylalanine, the CDR3 has a length of 16 residues. The CDR3 DNA has 48 bases and is translated from base 1.

The chain couples TRBV5-4 to TRBJ1-4, with TRBD1 perhaps the D gene, on 6 matching bases. This receptor was identified in a woman aged 30 to 39 in good health. Sequencing used naive CD8+ T cells sorted from blood. This sample's cell subset or site label indicates: CD45RA+CCR7+. The CDR3 protein: CASSSETGTFNEKLFF. The nucleotide sequence reads TGTGCCAGCAGCTCCGAGACAGGCACCTTTAATGAAAAACTGTTTTTT.